The 8 T cell receptor beta chains below were found in one sample sequenced in a study of long-term antiretroviral therapy in people with HIV. Investigators performed immunoSEQ version v3.0 at survey level. Profiled with immunoSEQ multiplex PCR; TCRdb holds only in-frame clones, not every one. Among about 28,000 clones, roughly 96% were seen once, and the ten largest hold 8%. The input for sequencing was unsorted PBMCs, taken roughly 6 years after starting antiretroviral therapy. Every receptor here comes from a man aged 25-45 years with HIV.

The rearrangement links TRBV4-1 to TRBJ2-1, with D maybe TRBD2 (6 bases). The CDR3 is 15 amino acids. V was cut by 3 bases and J by 6 bases, with 15 bases left in between. Germline CDR1 reads MGHRA; CDR2 reads YSYEKL. The CDR3 coding sequence is TGCGCCAGCAGCCAGACACGAGGGCGGGGCAATGAGCAGTTCTTC. Its translation is CASSQTRGRGNEQFF.

This chain joins TRBV7-9 and TRBJ1-5; D remains unclear. The germline gives CDR1 SEHNR, CDR2 FQNEAQ (reference sequence). V was pared by 7 bases and J by 3 bases, with 4 bases between. The CDR3 runs 11 residues. DNA of the CDR3: TGTGCCAGCACCTCCAATCAGCCCCAGCATTTT. Protein sequence: CASTSNQPQHF. Full variable domain (remainder filled in from reference TRBV7-9 and TRBJ1-5): DTGVSQNPRHKITKRGQNVTFRCDPISEHNRLYWYRQTLGQGPEFLTYFQNEAQLEKSRLLSDRFSAERPKGSFSTLEIQRTEQGDSAMYLCASTSNQPQHFGDGTRLSIL.

The chain joins TRBV11-3 to TRBJ1-5; the D gene is possibly TRBD1 (6 bases). CDR1 SGHNT and CDR2 YENEEA come from the germline V gene. The CDR3 totals 17 residues. V was pared by 0 bases and J by 3 bases, with 15 bases between. CDR3 sequence reads: CASSLEKVWTVNQPQHF. In DNA, the CDR3 is TGTGCCAGCAGCTTAGAGAAGGTGTGGACAGTCAATCAGCCCCAGCATTTT.

The chain recombines TRBV19 with TRBJ1-2; TRBD1 is a possible D gene (5 bases). V was trimmed by 7 bases and J by 4 bases, leaving 13 bases between them. Looked up from germline, CDR1 is LNHDA and CDR2 is SQIVND (reference sequence). There are 13 residues in the CDR3. CDR3 residues: CASTPGTAYGYTF. The CDR3 coding sequence is TGTGCCAGTACCCCTGGGACGGCCTATGGCTACACCTTC.

The sample holds one count of this clone. The chain combines TRBV30 with TRBJ1-1; 8 positions agree with TRBD1. V dropped 2 bases and J dropped 9; count of bases not matched to a gene: 5. Germline CDR1 reads GTSNPN; CDR2 reads SVGIG (reference sequence). The CDR3 length is 12 residues. Written as DNA, the CDR3 is TGTGCCTGGAGTCCGGACAGGGAGAAAGCTTTCTTT. This translates into CAWSPDREKAFF.

The gene calls are TRBV29-1 and TRBJ1-1, with D tentatively TRBD1 (5 bases). There are 13 residues in the CDR3. CDR1 and CDR2 from the germline V gene are SQVTM and ANQGSEA. The V and J ends lost 4 bases and 8 bases respectively, with 17 bases between them. The CDR3 reads CSVGQPQGREAFF. The CDR3 DNA reads as TGCAGCGTTGGACAGCCGCAAGGACGGGAAGCTTTCTTT. The full variable domain, in which reference TRBV29-1 and TRBJ1-1 provide the parts outside the CDR3, is SAVISQKPSRDICQRGTSLTIQCQVDSQVTMMFWYRQQPGQSLTLIATANQGSEATYESGFVIDKFPISRPNLTFSTLTVSNMSPEDSSIYLCSVGQPQGREAFFGQGTRLTVV.

The chain recombines TRBV2 with TRBJ1-2, with TRBD1 matching over 10 bases. The germline V gene encodes CDR1 SNHLY and CDR2 FYNNEI. This CDR3 is 16 amino acids long. Trimming removed 6 bases from V and 1 base from J; junction bases left unmatched: 8. The CDR3 DNA reads as TGTGCCAGCAGAGGGACAGGGGCGCTGTTTAACTATGGCTACACCTTC. This codes for CASRGTGALFNYGYTF.

V is TRBV9 and J is TRBJ1-1; 9 bases match TRBD1. The V gene's germline CDR1 is SGDLS and CDR2 YYNGEE. The V and J ends lost 5 bases and 5 bases, in that order; junction bases with no gene match: 1. The CDR3 covers 12 residues. The CDR3 DNA reads as TGTGCCAGCAGGACAGGGGGAACTGAAGCTTTCTTT. Amino acids: CASRTGGTEAFF.